Shown below are 28 T cell receptor beta chains from a single sample sequenced in a study of T cells in women clearing cervical HPV infection. Libraries were prepared by immunoSEQ multiplex PCR; TCRdb keeps only in-frame clonotypes and omits some of them. This specimen shows about 30,000 clones; the ten leading clones hold under 4%. Sequenced input: blood buffy coat. These receptors originate from a woman between 18 and 70 years old with a cervical HPV16 infection that either progressed to CIN3+ or cleared (not recorded which).

The covered CDR3 bases are TGTGCCATCAGTGAGTCTCGCGGGAGGAACACCGGGGAG. Its protein is CAISESRGRNTGE. The whole CDR3 region reads CAISESRGRNTGELFF. The gene calls are TRBV10-3 and TRBJ2-2, with TRBD2 identical over 7 bases. The read stops 3 residues short of the end of the CDR3; the missing end is completed from the germline J gene. This CDR3 has 16 amino acids. V was pared by 0 bases and J by 1 base, with 2 bases of the junction left unmatched. Germline V CDR1 and CDR2: ENHRY, SYGVKD.

Concerning this clone: The sequence runs out 3 residues before the end of the CDR3; the remainder is reconstructed from the germline J gene. V gene TRBV7-2 combines with J gene TRBJ2-7; D unclear. With 2 bases removed from V and 1 base from J, the gap between germline ends came to 9 bases. The length of the CDR3 is 14 residues. Germline CDR1 and CDR2: SGHTA and FQGNSA. Incomplete CDR3 DNA: TGTGCCAGCAGCTTAAAAGGGCAGTCCTACGAG. Residues: CASSLKGQSYE. The whole CDR3 protein reads CASSLKGQSYEQYF.

Comments on this clone: The read terminates 3 residues before the CDR3 end, so the remaining end is supplied by the germline J gene. The chain has TRBV7-9 and TRBJ2-7; TRBD1 aligns across 7 bases. The V gene's germline CDR1 is SEHNR and CDR2 FQNEAQ (reference sequence). This CDR3 region has 14 residues. Trimming removed 3 bases from V and 3 bases from J; junction bases left unmatched: 5. CDR3 sequence reads: CASSLGTALYEQYF. The DNA read from the CDR3 is TGTGCCAGCAGCTTGGGGACAGCACTCTACGAG. Drawing the rest from reference TRBV7-9 and TRBJ2-7, the complete variable domain is DTGVSQNPRHKITKRGQNVTFRCDPISEHNRLYWYRQTLGQGPEFLTYFQNEAQLEKSRLLSDRFSAERPKGSFSTLEIQRTEQGDSAMYLCASSLGTALYEQYFGPGTRLTVT.

Concerning this clone: The read ends 3 residues early relative to the CDR3; the germline J gene fills the gap. The rearrangement joins TRBV7-6 to TRBJ2-1, with D hard to call. Trimming removed 0 bases at V and 2 bases at J, with 17 bases between. Germline V CDR1 and CDR2: SGHVS, FNYEAQ. The CDR3 runs 18 residues. CDR3 amino acids: CASSLAMYGTETYNEQFF. The CDR3 DNA, read in part, is TGTGCCAGCAGCTTAGCGATGTACGGAACAGAGACCTACAATGAG.

Comments on this clone: From the germline J gene comes the end of the CDR3, since the read stops 3 residues before it. The V gene is TRBV2, the J gene TRBJ2-1; weak D call: TRBD1 (5 bases). The CDR3 is 13 amino acids. CDR1 and CDR2 (germline): SNHLY, FYNNEI. V was clipped by 7 bases and J by 6 bases, with 13 bases between them. The CDR3 spells CASTRRQSNEQFF. Partial CDR3 DNA: TGTGCCAGCACCCGGCGACAGTCCAATGAG.

Turning to this clone: The read finishes 3 residues shy of the CDR3 end, and the germline J gene is used to complete it. The rearrangement links TRBV20-1 to TRBJ2-5; TRBD2 is a possible D gene (5 bases). This CDR3 comprises 12 residues. Germline lookup yields CDR1 DFQATT and CDR2 SNEGSKA (reference sequence). Trimming stripped 7 bases from V and 5 bases from J, with 14 bases between. The DNA read from the CDR3 is TGCAGTGACGGAGGCCTCAGGGAGACC. It yields the protein CSDGGLRET. From start to end, the CDR3 is CSDGGLRETQYF.

Note on this clone: The CDR3 goes on 3 residues after the read ends, and that part is filled in from the germline J gene. J is TRBJ2-1 and V is TRBV5-4; 7 positions agree with TRBD2. V was clipped by 6 bases and J by 1 base; unmatched bases: 10. Germline V gene lookup returns CDR1 SGHNT and CDR2 YYREEE (reference sequence). The CDR3 length is 16 residues. CDR3 DNA, as far as it was read: TGTGCCAGCACCAGCGGCGGGAGCGGATCCTACAATGAG. Translating gives CASTSGGSGSYNE. The CDR3 in its entirety is CASTSGGSGSYNEQFF.

Concerning this clone itself: The sequenced fragment ends 3 residues before the CDR3 boundary, so the rest is inferred from the germline J gene. The chain links TRBV2 to TRBJ1-1; D unresolved. CDR1 and CDR2 from the germline V gene are SNHLY and FYNNEI. V gave up 1 base and J gave up 0 bases, with 12 bases separating them. The CDR3 runs to 16 residues. CDR3 region: CASSEGRQTMNTEAFF. CDR3 DNA, as far as it was read: TGTGCCAGCAGTGAAGGTCGGCAGACTATGAACACTGAA.

A note on this clone: The read finishes 3 residues shy of the CDR3 end, and the germline J gene is used to complete it. The chain has TRBV7-2 and TRBJ2-3, with a weak D call TRBD2 (6 bases). Germline CDR1 reads SGHTA; CDR2 reads FQGNSA. V shed 2 bases and J shed 2 bases, with 11 bases lying between them. The CDR3 has 15 amino acids. The sequenced part of the CDR3 DNA is TGTGCCAGCAGCTTACCTGGCGGGATCACAGATACG. Translation gives CASSLPGGITDT. The complete CDR3 protein is CASSLPGGITDTQYF.

With respect to this clone: The read comes to an end 3 residues before the CDR3 does, leaving the germline J gene to fill in the end. V is TRBV7-2 and J is TRBJ1-5, with a weak D call TRBD1 (5 bases). Germline V gene sequence: CDR1 SGHTA, CDR2 FQGNSA. Trimming pared 1 base from V and 3 bases from J, leaving 10 bases between. This CDR3 spans 15 amino acids. The CDR3 region is CASSLGQGVNQPQHF. The DNA read from the CDR3 is TGTGCCAGCAGCTTAGGGCAGGGCGTCAATCAGCCC. Full variable domain (outside the CDR3, taken from reference TRBV7-2 and TRBJ1-5): GAGVSQSPSNKVTEKGKDVELRCDPISGHTALYWYRQSLGQGLEFLIYFQGNSAPDKSGLPSDRFSAERTGGSVSTLTIQRTQQEDSAVYLCASSLGQGVNQPQHFGDGTRLSIL.

As regards this clone: Read sequence stops 3 residues before the CDR3 end, and the germline J gene provides the missing end. The chain uses TRBV5-4 and TRBJ2-1, with TRBD1 as a possible D gene (8 bases). Germline V gives CDR1 SGHNT, CDR2 YYREEE (reference sequence). The CDR3 covers 15 residues. V was pared by 0 bases and J by 5 bases, with 12 bases between. Here the CDR3 reads CASSLGTGRDNEQFF. The CDR3 bases that were read are TGTGCCAGCAGCTTGGGGACAGGGAGGGACAATGAG.

Concerning this clone: The sequenced fragment ends 3 residues before the CDR3 boundary, so the rest is inferred from the germline J gene. V and J are TRBV29-1 and TRBJ1-1; TRBD1 might be the D (5 bases). Trimming removed 7 bases from V and 4 bases from J, with 16 bases in between. Germline-derived CDR1 and CDR2 are SQVTM and ANQGSEA. CDR3 length equals 13 residues. CDR3 loop: CSGGGVRGTEAFF. The part of the CDR3 DNA that was read is TGCAGCGGTGGGGGGGTGCGGGGCACTGAA.

CDR3 protein: CASSLELDNEQFF. The CDR3 DNA, read in part, is TGTGCCAGCAGCTTAGAGTTAGACAATGAG. The chain employs TRBV7-2 and TRBJ2-1; the D is unclear. The read stops 3 residues short of the end of the CDR3; the missing end is completed from the germline J gene. Germline CDR1 SGHTA, CDR2 FQGNSA. The CDR3 spans 13 residues. The V end lost 1 base, the J end lost 5 bases, and 6 bases lay between the germline ends.

In the case of this clone: The sequenced fragment ends 3 residues before the CDR3 boundary, so the rest is inferred from the germline J gene. The J gene is TRBJ2-7, the V gene TRBV28, with unresolved D. Germline CDR1 is MDHEN and CDR2 is SYDVKM. There are 13 residues in the CDR3. The V and J ends lost 6 bases and 0 bases respectively, with 9 bases between them. CDR3 DNA, as far as it was read: TGTGCCAGCAGCCAAGCCCCCTCCTACGAG. This translates into CASSQAPSYE. The whole CDR3 protein is CASSQAPSYEQYF.

The CDR3 protein is CATSDPQGGVFNEQFF. Incomplete CDR3 DNA: TGTGCCACCAGTGACCCTCAGGGAGGGGTGTTCAATGAG. The V call is TRBV24-1, the J call TRBJ2-1, with 7 positions matching TRBD2. The read finishes 3 residues shy of the CDR3 end, and the germline J gene is used to complete it. The J segment lost 6 bases and the V segment lost 4 bases, leaving 11 bases of the junction unmatched. This CDR3 has 16 amino acids. From germline, CDR1 is KGHDR and CDR2 SFDVKD.

Note on this clone: The read falls 3 residues short of the CDR3 end, and the missing part is taken from the germline J gene. The gene calls are TRBV20-1 and TRBJ1-1; D may be TRBD1 (5 bases). V shed 3 bases and J shed 5 bases, with 16 bases lying between them. The CDR3 spans 14 residues. CDR1 is DFQATT, CDR2 SNEGSKA, per germline (reference sequence). The CDR3 reads CSASAAGGYTEAFF. CDR3 DNA, as far as it was read: TGCAGTGCTAGCGCAGCCGGGGGATATACTGAA.

To note about this clone: The read ends 3 residues shy of where the CDR3 ends; the end is completed using the germline J gene. The chain is built from TRBV5-1 and TRBJ2-5; tentatively, D is TRBD2 (5 bases). Germline V gene lookup returns CDR1 SGHRS and CDR2 YFSETQ. V dropped 4 bases and J dropped 4 bases, with 11 bases sitting between them. The CDR3 is made up of 13 amino acids. This chain's CDR3 is CASSPRTLETQYF. The CDR3 bases that were read are TGCGCCAGCAGCCCCCGGACTCTAGAGACC.

Concerning this clone itself: Read data end 3 residues before the CDR3 end; the end is taken from the germline J gene. The chain links TRBV6-2 or TRBV6-3 to TRBJ2-1; weak D call: TRBD2 (7 bases). This CDR3 region has 17 residues. From germline, CDR1 is MNHEY and CDR2 SVGEGT. V was trimmed by 8 bases and J by 7 bases, leaving 27 bases between them. The CDR3 bases that were read are TGTGCCAGCTACCTTCCGGCGGGAGAGGGACAACATAATGAG. Its protein is CASYLPAGEGQHNE. The CDR3, in full, reads CASYLPAGEGQHNEQFF.

Concerning this clone: The read finishes 3 residues shy of the CDR3 end, and the germline J gene is used to complete it. Other DNA sequences of this sample code for an identical CDR3. The chain is built from TRBV19 and TRBJ1-2; 7 bases align to TRBD1. V gave up 6 bases and J gave up 3 bases; unmatched junction bases: 7. The germline V gene encodes CDR1 LNHDA and CDR2 SQIVND (reference sequence). The CDR3 covers 14 residues. CDR3 DNA, as far as it was read: TGTGCCAGTAGCCTCGACAGGGTAGACTATGGC. Amino acids: CASSLDRVDYG. The full CDR3 protein reads CASSLDRVDYGYTF.

Of note for this clone: The CDR3 end falls 3 residues outside the read, so it is completed with the germline J gene. Distinct nucleotide sequences in the sample also encode this CDR3. The chain employs TRBV2 and TRBJ1-1; 7 bases are a match to TRBD1. The CDR3 is 14 amino acids. V dropped 8 bases and J dropped 0; count of bases not matched to a gene: 6. CDR1 and CDR2 from the germline V gene are SNHLY and FYNNEI. Incomplete CDR3 DNA: TGTGCCAGCTCACTGGGACAGTTGAACACTGAA. This codes for CASSLGQLNTE. The entire CDR3 protein reads CASSLGQLNTEAFF.

Note on this clone: The read is 3 residues too short to cover the CDR3 end, so that end is filled in from the germline J gene. The rearrangement joins TRBV5-1 to TRBJ2-1, with D possibly being TRBD2 (6 bases). This CDR3 has 16 amino acids. Trimming pared 2 bases from V and 9 bases from J, leaving 21 bases between. Germline lookup yields CDR1 SGHRS and CDR2 YFSETQ. CDR3 amino acids: CASSLVNGGAGSEQFF. CDR3 bases read: TGCGCCAGCAGCTTAGTGAACGGCGGGGCCGGGAGTGAG.

As for this clone: With the read ending 3 residues before the CDR3 end, the germline J gene is used to fill in that end. The gene calls are TRBV7-3 and TRBJ2-7; the match to TRBD2 covers 11 bases. The CDR3 spans 12 residues. Germline values: CDR1 SGHTA, CDR2 FQGTGA. After removal of 11 bases from V and 4 bases from J, the junction contained 4 bases not matched to a gene. CDR3 region: CAGGTSGYEQYF. The covered CDR3 bases are TGTGCCGGAGGGACTAGCGGATACGAG.

Turning to this clone: The CDR3 end falls 3 residues outside the read, so it is completed with the germline J gene. Other DNA sequences in the sample encode the same CDR3. The J gene is TRBJ2-1, the V gene TRBV2, with 8 nucleotides matching TRBD2. This CDR3 contains 14 residues. The trim removed 4 bases at V and 5 bases at J, leaving 4 bases unmatched. Germline assignment: CDR1 SNHLY and CDR2 FYNNEI. The CDR3: CASSGLARDNEQFF. CDR3 bases read: TGTGCCAGCAGTGGACTAGCGAGAGACAATGAG. The full variable domain, its missing parts supplied by reference TRBV2 and TRBJ2-1, is EPEVTQTPSHQVTQMGQEVILRCVPISNHLYFYWYRQILGQKVEFLVSFYNNEISEKSEIFDDQFSVERPDGSNFTLKIRSTKLEDSAMYFCASSGLARDNEQFFGPGTRLTVL.

As for this clone: The read stops 3 residues short of the end of the CDR3; the missing end is completed from the germline J gene. This chain links TRBV6-2 or TRBV6-3 with TRBJ2-1; maybe TRBD2 (6 bases). Trimming removed 5 bases from V and 7 bases from J, with 18 bases in between. CDR3 size: 15 residues. The germline gives CDR1 MNHEY, CDR2 SVGEGT. The CDR3 DNA, read in part, is TGTGCCAGCAGTCCACCGGGACTCGACGTAAATGAG. As protein: CASSPPGLDVNE. The whole CDR3 reads CASSPPGLDVNEQFF.

On this clone: The read is 3 residues too short to cover the CDR3 end, so that end is filled in from the germline J gene. The chain combines TRBV7-9 with TRBJ2-1; tentative D call: TRBD2 (6 bases). Germline lookup yields CDR1 SEHNR and CDR2 FQNEAQ (reference sequence). V lost 6 bases, J lost 8 bases, and 11 bases lay in between. The CDR3 consists of 12 residues. Partial CDR3 DNA: TGTGCCAGCAGTAAGGAGGGCGATGAG. Its translation is CASSKEGDE. In full, the CDR3 reads CASSKEGDEQFF.

For this clone: The read ends 3 residues early relative to the CDR3; the germline J gene fills the gap. The chain uses TRBV7-1 and TRBJ2-1; 16 positions match TRBD2. TRBV7-1 belongs to the ORF category, with a function that is uncertain. V trimming: 3 bases; J trimming: 7 bases; junction bases outside the gene matches: 15. The CDR3 runs to 20 residues. The chain's CDR3 is CASSSKTPGLAGGWANEQFF. CDR3 DNA, as far as it was read: TGTGCCAGCAGCTCTAAAACTCCGGGACTAGCGGGAGGGTGGGCAAATGAG.

With regard to this clone: Sequencing ends 3 residues short of the CDR3 end; the germline J gene provides the rest. V is TRBV7-8 and J is TRBJ2-1, with 10 bases that match TRBD1. V was pared by 6 bases and J by 5 bases, with 7 bases of the junction left unmatched. The CDR3 loop spans 15 amino acids. The germline V gene encodes CDR1 SGHVS and CDR2 FQNEAQ. CDR3 residues: CASRTGQGGHNEQFF. CDR3 bases read: TGTGCCAGCAGGACCGGACAGGGGGGCCACAATGAG.

A note on this clone: The sequence runs out 3 residues before the end of the CDR3; the remainder is reconstructed from the germline J gene. The rearrangement uses TRBV6-1 and TRBJ1-2; D is perhaps TRBD1 (6 bases). Per germline, CDR1 MNHNS and CDR2 SASEGT. V lost 1 base to trimming and J lost 6 bases, with 15 bases between them. The CDR3 has 15 residues. The CDR3: CASSEEAGGGNGYTF. CDR3 bases read: TGTGCCAGCAGTGAAGAGGCTGGGGGCGGTAATGGC.